These T cell receptor beta chains were read from a single sample in a study of T cell repertoires and leukemia-associated antigens. Which antigens these TCRs recognize remains unknown. TCRdb re-called the 5' RACE reads through MiXCR, storing one row per CDR3 protein. The table records 9,000 to 15,000 distinct CDR3 sequences, roughly 39% of them present only once. Sequencing was done on a sample of CD3+ T cells sorted from blood and cultured. The source of these receptors is a female donor in good health. The CDR3 runs from the conserved cysteine through the conserved F or W. The order of the fields is D gene, clone size, J gene, V gene, CDR3 DNA, CDR3 protein. A D gene is named only where the DNA matches it firmly. Expanded clones get a size class; other rows say once, few or many, or leave the size out.

>NA|NA|TRBJ2-1|TRBV6-2/TRBV6-3
TGTGCCAGCACCCCGGACTACTACAATGAGCAGTTCTTC
CASTPDYYNEQFF
>NA|NA|TRBJ1-4|TRBV25-1
TGTGCCAGCAGTGGCATGGCGGGAACTAATGAAAAACTGTTTTTT
CASSGMAGTNEKLFF
>TRBD2|NA|TRBJ2-5|TRBV20-1
TGCAGTGCTAGAACGGGAGGTGGGCAAGAGACCCAGTACTTC
CSARTGGGQETQYF
>NA|NA|TRBJ2-3|TRBV11-3
TGTGCCAGCAGCTTCACCAGGGGGGCAGATACGCAGTATTTT
CASSFTRGADTQYF
>NA|NA|TRBJ2-2|TRBV5-1
TGCGCCAGCAGCACCGACAGGGGAGGGGCCGGGGAGCTGTTTTTT
CASSTDRGGAGELFF
>NA|NA|TRBJ2-1|TRBV20-1
TGCAGTGCCGATCCCGGGGACCCCGAGCAGTTCTTC
CSADPGDPEQFF
>TRBD1|medium-sized|TRBJ2-3|TRBV5-1
TGCGCCAGCAGCTGGGGACAGGTGGCAGATACGCAGTATTTT
CASSWGQVADTQYF
>NA|many|TRBJ1-6|TRBV20-1
TGCAGTGCTAGAGATCCCAGGGAAAATTCACCCCTCCACTTT
CSARDPRENSPLHF
>TRBD1|NA|TRBJ2-3|TRBV7-9
TGTGCCAGCGACACAGGGGGCTGGAGGGATACGCAGTATTTT
CASDTGGWRDTQYF
>NA|medium-sized|TRBJ2-1|TRBV20-1
TGCAGTGCTAGCCCCTTGACTGGGGGTGAGCAGTTCTTC
CSASPLTGGEQFF
>TRBD2|NA|TRBJ2-7|TRBV15
TGTGCCACCAGCCCAAGAGGTTACGGGGGGGCAGACGAGCAGTACTTC
CATSPRGYGGADEQYF
>NA|medium-sized|TRBJ1-2|TRBV4-1
TGCGCCAGCAGCCAAGACGGGAACTATGGCTACACCTTC
CASSQDGNYGYTF
>NA|NA|TRBJ2-1|TRBV24-1
TGTGCCACCAGTGAGGCCTCCTACAATGAGCAGTTCTTC
CATSEASYNEQFF
>TRBD1|large|TRBJ1-2|TRBV7-2
TGTGCCAGCAGCTCATGGGACAGGTCCTCTGGCTACACCTTC
CASSSWDRSSGYTF
>NA|many|TRBJ1-5|TRBV30
TGTGCCTGGAGTCTGGGGTGGGATCAGCCCCAGCATTTT
CAWSLGWDQPQHF
>NA|NA|TRBJ2-5|TRBV20-1
TGCAGTGCTAGTTGGCTGGGGGAAGAGACCCAGTACTTC
CSASWLGEETQYF
>NA|medium-sized|TRBJ1-5|TRBV15
TGTGCCACCAGCAGAGATTTCGGGAATCAGCCCCAGCATTTT
CATSRDFGNQPQHF